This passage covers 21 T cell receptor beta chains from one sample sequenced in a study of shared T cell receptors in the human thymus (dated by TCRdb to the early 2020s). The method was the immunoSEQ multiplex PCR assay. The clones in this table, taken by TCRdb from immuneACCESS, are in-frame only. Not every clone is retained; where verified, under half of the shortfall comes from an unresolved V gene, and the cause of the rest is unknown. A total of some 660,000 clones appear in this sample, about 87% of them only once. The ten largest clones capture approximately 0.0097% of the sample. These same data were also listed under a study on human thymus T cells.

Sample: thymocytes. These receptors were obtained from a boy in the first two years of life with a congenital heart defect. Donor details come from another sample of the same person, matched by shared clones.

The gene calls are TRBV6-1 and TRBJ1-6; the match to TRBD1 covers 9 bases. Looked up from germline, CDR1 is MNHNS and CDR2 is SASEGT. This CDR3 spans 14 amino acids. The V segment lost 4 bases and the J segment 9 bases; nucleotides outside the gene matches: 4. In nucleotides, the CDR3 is TGTGCCAGCAGTGGGGACAGGGTGGGTTCACCCCTCCACTTT. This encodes CASSGDRVGSPLHF.

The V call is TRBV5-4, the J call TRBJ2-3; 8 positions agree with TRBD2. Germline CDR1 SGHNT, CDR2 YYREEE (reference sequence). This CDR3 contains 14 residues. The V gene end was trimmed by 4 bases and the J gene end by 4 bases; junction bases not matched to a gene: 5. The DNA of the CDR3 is TGTGCCAGCAGCCCAACTAGCGGCCCAGATACGCAGTATTTT. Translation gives CASSPTSGPDTQYF.

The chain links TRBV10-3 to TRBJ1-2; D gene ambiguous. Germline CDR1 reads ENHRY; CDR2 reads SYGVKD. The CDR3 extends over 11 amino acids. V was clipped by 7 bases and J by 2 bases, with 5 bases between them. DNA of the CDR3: TGTGCCATCAAGAGGAACTATGGCTACACCTTC. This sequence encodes CAIKRNYGYTF.

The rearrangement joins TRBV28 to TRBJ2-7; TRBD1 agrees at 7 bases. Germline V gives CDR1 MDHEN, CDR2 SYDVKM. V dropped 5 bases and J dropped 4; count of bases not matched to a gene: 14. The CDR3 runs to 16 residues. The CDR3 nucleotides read TGTGCCAGCAGTATTACCTGGGACAGAGAGGTGTACGAGCAGTACTTC. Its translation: CASSITWDREVYEQYF.

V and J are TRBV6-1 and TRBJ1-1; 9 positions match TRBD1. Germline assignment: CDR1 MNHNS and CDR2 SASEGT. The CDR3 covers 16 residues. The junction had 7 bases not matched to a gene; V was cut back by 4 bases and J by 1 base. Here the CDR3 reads CASSARDREKNTEAFF. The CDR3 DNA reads TGTGCCAGCAGTGCCAGGGACAGGGAAAAGAACACTGAAGCTTTCTTT.

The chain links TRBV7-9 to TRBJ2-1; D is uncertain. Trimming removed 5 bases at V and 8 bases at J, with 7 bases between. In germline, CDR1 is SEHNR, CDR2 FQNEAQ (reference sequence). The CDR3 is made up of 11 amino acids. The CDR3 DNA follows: TGTGCCAGCAGCAACAGAGATGAGCAGTTCTTC. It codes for CASSNRDEQFF.

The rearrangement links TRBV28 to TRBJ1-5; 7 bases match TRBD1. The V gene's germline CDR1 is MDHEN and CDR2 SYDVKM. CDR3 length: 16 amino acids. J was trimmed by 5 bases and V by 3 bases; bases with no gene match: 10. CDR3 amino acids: CASSLWGRGVDQPQHF. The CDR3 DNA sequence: TGTGCCAGCAGTTTGTGGGGCAGGGGGGTCGATCAGCCCCAGCATTTT.

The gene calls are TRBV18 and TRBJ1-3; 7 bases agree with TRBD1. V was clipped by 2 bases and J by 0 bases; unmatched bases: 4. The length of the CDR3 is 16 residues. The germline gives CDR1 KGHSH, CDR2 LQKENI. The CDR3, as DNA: TGTGCCAGCTCACCAGGGACAGCTAGCTCTGGAAACACCATATATTTT. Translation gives CASSPGTASSGNTIYF.

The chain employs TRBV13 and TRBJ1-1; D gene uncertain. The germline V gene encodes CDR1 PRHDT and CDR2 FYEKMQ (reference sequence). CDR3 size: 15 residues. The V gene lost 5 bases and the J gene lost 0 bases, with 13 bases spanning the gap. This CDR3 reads CASSHKRVMNTEAFF. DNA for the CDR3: TGTGCCAGCAGCCACAAACGGGTCATGAACACTGAAGCTTTCTTT.

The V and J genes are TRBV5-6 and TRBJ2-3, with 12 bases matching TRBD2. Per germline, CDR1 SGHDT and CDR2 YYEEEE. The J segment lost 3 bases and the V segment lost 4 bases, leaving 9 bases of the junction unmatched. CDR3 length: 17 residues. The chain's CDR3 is CASSERLAGASTDTQYF. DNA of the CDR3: TGTGCCAGCAGCGAAAGACTAGCGGGAGCCTCGACAGATACGCAGTATTTT.

The CDR3 bases are TGTGCCACCAGCAGAGAAAGTTTACAGGGGACCGGCAATCAGCCCCAGCATTTT. It yields the protein CATSRESLQGTGNQPQHF. The chain carries TRBV15 and TRBJ1-5; 7 bases agree with TRBD1. Trimming took 0 bases from V and 2 from J; bases not matched to a gene: 10. This CDR3 has 18 amino acids. Germline CDR1 LNHNV, CDR2 YYDKDF (reference sequence).

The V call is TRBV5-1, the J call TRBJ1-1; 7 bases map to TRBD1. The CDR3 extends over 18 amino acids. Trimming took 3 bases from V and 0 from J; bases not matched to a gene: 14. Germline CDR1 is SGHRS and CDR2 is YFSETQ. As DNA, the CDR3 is TGCGCCAGCAGCTCCCTAGACAGGGCTACTGGAATGAACACTGAAGCTTTCTTT. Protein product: CASSSLDRATGMNTEAFF.

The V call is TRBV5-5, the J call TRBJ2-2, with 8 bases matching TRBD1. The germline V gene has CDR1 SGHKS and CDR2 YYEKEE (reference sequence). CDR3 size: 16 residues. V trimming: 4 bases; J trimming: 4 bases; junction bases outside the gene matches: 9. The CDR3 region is CASSIQGVDVTGELFF. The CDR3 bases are TGTGCCAGCAGCATACAGGGGGTTGACGTCACCGGGGAGCTGTTTTTT.

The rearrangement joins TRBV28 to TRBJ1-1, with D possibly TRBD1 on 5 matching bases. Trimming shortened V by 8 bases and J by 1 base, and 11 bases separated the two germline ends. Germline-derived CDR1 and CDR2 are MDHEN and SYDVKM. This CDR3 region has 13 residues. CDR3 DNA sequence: TGTGCCAGCGTTCCGGGGGGGAACACTGAAGCTTTCTTT. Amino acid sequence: CASVPGGNTEAFF.

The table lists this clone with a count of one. The CDR3 loop is CASSYVTPNGNEQYF. The CDR3 DNA is TGTGCCAGCAGTTACGTCACCCCTAACGGGAACGAGCAGTACTTC. This chain links TRBV6-6 with TRBJ2-7; TRBD2 is a possible D gene (5 bases). CDR3 length: 15 amino acids. The germline gives CDR1 MNHNY, CDR2 SVGAGI (reference sequence). V shed 2 bases and J shed 5 bases, with 16 bases lying between them.

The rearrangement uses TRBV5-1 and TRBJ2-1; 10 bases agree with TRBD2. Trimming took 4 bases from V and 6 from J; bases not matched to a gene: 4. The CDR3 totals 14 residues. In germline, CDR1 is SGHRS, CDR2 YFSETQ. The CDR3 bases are TGCGCCAGCAGCCGCGGGACTAGCGCCAATGAGCAGTTCTTC. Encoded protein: CASSRGTSANEQFF.

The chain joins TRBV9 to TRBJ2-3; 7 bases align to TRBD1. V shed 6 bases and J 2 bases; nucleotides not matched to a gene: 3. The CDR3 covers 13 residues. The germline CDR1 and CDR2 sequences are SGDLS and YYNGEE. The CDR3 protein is CASTGQDTDTQYF. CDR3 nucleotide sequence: TGTGCCAGCACCGGACAGGACACAGATACGCAGTATTTT.

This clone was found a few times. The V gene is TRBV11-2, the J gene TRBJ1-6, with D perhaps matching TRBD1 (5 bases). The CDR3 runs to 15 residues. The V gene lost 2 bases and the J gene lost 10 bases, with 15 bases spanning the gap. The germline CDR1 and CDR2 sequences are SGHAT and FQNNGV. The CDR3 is CASSLPGREDSPLHF. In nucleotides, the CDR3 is TGTGCCAGCAGCTTACCCGGCAGGGAGGACTCACCCCTCCACTTT.

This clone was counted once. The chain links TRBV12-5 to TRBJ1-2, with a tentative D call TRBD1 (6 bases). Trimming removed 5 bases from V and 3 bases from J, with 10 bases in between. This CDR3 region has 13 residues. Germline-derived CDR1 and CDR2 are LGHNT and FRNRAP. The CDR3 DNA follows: TGTGCTAGTGGTGCGGACAGAGACTATGGCTACACCTTC. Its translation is CASGADRDYGYTF.

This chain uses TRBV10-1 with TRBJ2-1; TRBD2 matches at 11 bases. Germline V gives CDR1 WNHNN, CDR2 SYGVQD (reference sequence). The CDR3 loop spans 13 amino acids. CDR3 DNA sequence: TGCTTTAGCGGGGGGGCCTCGTACAATGAGCAGTTCTTC. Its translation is CFSGGASYNEQFF.

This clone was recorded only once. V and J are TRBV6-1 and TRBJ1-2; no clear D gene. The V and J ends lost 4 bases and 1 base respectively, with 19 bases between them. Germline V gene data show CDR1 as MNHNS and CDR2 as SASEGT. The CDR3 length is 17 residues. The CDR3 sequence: CASSGPEEPFFNYGYTF. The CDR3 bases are TGTGCCAGCAGTGGGCCAGAGGAGCCGTTTTTTAACTATGGCTACACCTTC.